The 17 T cell receptor beta chains listed next were all sequenced from one sample in a study of early stage breast cancer tumors. The repertoire was sequenced with immunoSEQ multiplex PCR; TCRdb's copy has only in-frame clones and lacks some. The sample includes some 25,000 clones, about 70% of them seen just once. The material sequenced was breast tumor tissue. These receptors all stem from a person in their sixties or seventies with breast cancer.

The chain is built from TRBV9 and TRBJ2-1; 8 positions match TRBD2. This CDR3 has 15 amino acids. V was clipped by 0 bases and J by 3 bases; unmatched bases: 2. Germline CDR1 reads SGDLS; CDR2 reads YYNGEE. The CDR3 coding sequence is TGTGCCAGCAGCGTAGAGCGGGGGCTCTACAATGAGCAGTTCTTC. It translates to CASSVERGLYNEQFF.

The chain couples TRBV15 to TRBJ1-1, with D possibly matching TRBD1 (5 bases). This CDR3 is 15 amino acids long. Germline-derived CDR1 and CDR2 are LNHNV and YYDKDF (reference sequence). Trimming cost V 3 bases and J 3 bases, with 14 bases left between them. CDR3 amino acids: CATSRPGSGDTEAFF. CDR3 nucleotides: TGTGCCACCAGCAGGCCAGGGTCGGGGGACACTGAAGCTTTCTTT.

This clone was recorded at least ten times. This rearrangement joins TRBV2 to TRBJ2-1; D might be TRBD1 (5 bases). Germline V gene data show CDR1 as SNHLY and CDR2 as FYNNEI. With 8 bases removed from V and 6 bases from J, the gap between germline ends came to 17 bases. The CDR3 has 14 amino acids. CDR3 protein: CASRWGGPPNEQFF. CDR3 bases: TGTGCCAGCCGCTGGGGCGGCCCTCCCAATGAGCAGTTCTTC.

This chain uses TRBV2 with TRBJ2-2; D unclear. Germline CDR1 reads SNHLY; CDR2 reads FYNNEI. Trimming took off 7 bases at V and 5 bases at J, with 20 bases between the two ends. The length of the CDR3 is 16 residues. CDR3 sequence reads: CASIGQNTRSTGELFF. The CDR3 coding sequence is TGTGCCAGCATTGGGCAGAACACCCGAAGTACCGGGGAGCTGTTTTTT.

The chain is built from TRBV5-4 and TRBJ2-6; D uncertain. Trimming removed 4 bases from V and 0 bases from J, with 5 bases in between. Germline CDR1 and CDR2: SGHNT and YYREEE (reference sequence). The length of the CDR3 is 14 residues. The CDR3 region has the DNA TGTGCCAGCAGCCTCCTCTCTGGGGCCAACGTCCTGACTTTC. Protein product: CASSLLSGANVLTF. The complete variable domain, with remaining parts taken from reference TRBV5-4 and TRBJ2-6, reads ETGVTQSPTHLIKTRGQQVTLRCSSQSGHNTVSWYQQALGQGPQFIFQYYREEENGRGNFPPRFSGLQFPNYSSELNVNALELDDSALYLCASSLLSGANVLTFGAGSRLTVL.

The chain joins TRBV11-3 to TRBJ2-1; D gene ambiguous. Trimming cost V 2 bases and J 6 bases, with 11 bases left between them. Looked up from germline, CDR1 is SGHNT and CDR2 is YENEEA. The CDR3 is made up of 14 amino acids. As DNA, the CDR3 is TGTGCCAGCAGCTTACATGCGCTAGTCAATGAGCAGTTCTTC. Its protein product is CASSLHALVNEQFF.

The chain combines TRBV5-4 with TRBJ2-3; D may be TRBD2 (6 bases). With 2 bases removed from V and 2 bases from J, the gap between germline ends came to 15 bases. The CDR3 runs to 16 residues. Germline CDR1 SGHNT, CDR2 YYREEE (reference sequence). In DNA, the CDR3 is TGTGCCAGCAGCTTAGGAACGGGAGTGGTCACAGATACGCAGTATTTT. It specifies CASSLGTGVVTDTQYF. Supplemented by reference TRBV5-4 and TRBJ2-3, the full variable domain reads ETGVTQSPTHLIKTRGQQVTLRCSSQSGHNTVSWYQQALGQGPQFIFQYYREEENGRGNFPPRFSGLQFPNYSSELNVNALELDDSALYLCASSLGTGVVTDTQYFGPGTRLTVL.

V is TRBV9 and J is TRBJ2-7, with D maybe TRBD1 (6 bases). The CDR3 has 13 residues. V lost 3 bases and J 6 bases, leaving 13 bases between the germline ends. Germline lookup yields CDR1 SGDLS and CDR2 YYNGEE. CDR3 in amino acids: CASSAPTGLEQYF. The CDR3 coding sequence is TGTGCCAGCAGCGCACCCACAGGGCTCGAGCAGTACTTC.

The V call is TRBV5-8, the J call TRBJ1-1; D is undetermined. The V end lost 1 base, the J end lost 2 bases, and 12 bases lay between the germline ends. Germline V gene sequence: CDR1 SGHTS, CDR2 YDEGEE. The length of the CDR3 is 15 residues. The CDR3 is CASSLMWRSNTEAFF. DNA for the CDR3: TGTGCCAGCAGCTTGATGTGGAGATCAAACACTGAAGCTTTCTTT.

V usage is TRBV27 and J usage is TRBJ1-5; 10 bases agree with TRBD1. Trimming cost V 6 bases and J 4 bases; bases outside gene matches: 18. Per the germline V gene, CDR1 is MNHEY and CDR2 is SMNVEV (reference sequence). This CDR3 has 19 residues. CDR3 sequence (DNA): TGTGCCAGCAGCGCCTCCCCATACTCCGGACAGGGGGTTAATCAGCCCCAGCATTTT. As protein: CASSASPYSGQGVNQPQHF.

This chain connects TRBV5-1 to TRBJ2-7; D is possibly TRBD1 (5 bases). The CDR3 contains 16 residues. Trimming took 4 bases from V and 1 from J, leaving 18 bases between them. From germline, CDR1 is SGHRS and CDR2 YFSETQ. The CDR3 coding sequence is TGCGCCAGCAGCCCGGCTGGGGCAGGGCCTTCCTACGAGCAGTACTTC. It encodes CASSPAGAGPSYEQYF.

Within the sample, this clone is medium-sized. The chain recombines TRBV9 with TRBJ2-1; maybe TRBD2 (5 bases). Germline CDR1 is SGDLS and CDR2 is YYNGEE. CDR3 length: 15 residues. V lost 0 bases and J 2 bases, leaving 9 bases between the germline ends. CDR3 amino acids: CASSVGEIAYNEQFF. The CDR3 DNA is TGTGCCAGCAGCGTAGGGGAGATAGCCTACAATGAGCAGTTCTTC.

The chain carries TRBV29-1 and TRBJ2-3; D might be TRBD1 (5 bases). The CDR3 sequence is 16 residues long. Trimming removed 6 bases from V and 4 bases from J, with 23 bases in between. From germline, CDR1 is SQVTM and CDR2 ANQGSEA. The CDR3 spells CSVAGVGPQRADTQYF. The CDR3 bases are TGCAGCGTGGCCGGCGTGGGGCCCCAACGGGCAGATACGCAGTATTTT.

This clone is large by share. The chain carries TRBV11-2 and TRBJ2-5; D call uncertain. Trimming took off 5 bases at V and 4 bases at J, with 11 bases between the two ends. Germline-derived CDR1 and CDR2 are SGHAT and FQNNGV. This CDR3 is 13 amino acids long. The CDR3 sequence: CASSAQAGETQYF. The CDR3 DNA sequence: TGTGCCAGCAGCGCGCAGGCAGGAGAGACCCAGTACTTC. Using reference TRBV11-2 and TRBJ2-5 for the parts outside the CDR3, the full variable domain is EAGVAQSPRYKIIEKRQSVAFWCNPISGHATLYWYQQILGQGPKLLIQFQNNGVVDDSQLPKDRFSAERLKGVDSTLKIQPAKLEDSAVYLCASSAQAGETQYFGPGTRLLVL.

V usage is TRBV11-2 and J usage is TRBJ2-7; TRBD2 aligns across 10 bases. With V trimmed by 1 base and J by 7 bases, 7 bases remained unmatched. Per the germline V gene, CDR1 is SGHAT and CDR2 is FQNNGV. The CDR3 length is 15 residues. The CDR3 DNA reads as TGTGCCAGCAGCTTAGCTTCTAGCGGGAGAGGGGAGCAGTACTTC. Protein: CASSLASSGRGEQYF.

Details on this clone: With a far larger clone one base away, a read error is the likely cause. The chain has TRBV4-3 and TRBJ2-5; 9 bases fit TRBD2. The V segment lost 5 bases and the J segment 1 base; nucleotides outside the gene matches: 11. Per germline, CDR1 LGHNA and CDR2 YSLEER. CDR3 length: 17 amino acids. The CDR3 DNA reads as TGCGCCAGCAGCTTAGCCCCAACTAGCGGGCCCCAAGAGACCCAGTACTTC. Protein product: CASSLAPTSGPQETQYF.

The chain recombines TRBV21-1 with TRBJ2-2; the DNA was not used to check the table's D call, TRBD1. TRBV21-1 is a documented pseudogene. This CDR3 comprises 15 residues. The chain's CDR3 is CASSKEGKDTGELFF. The CDR3 nucleotides are TGTGCCAGCAGCAAAGAGGGGAAGGACACCGGGGAGCTGTTTTTT.